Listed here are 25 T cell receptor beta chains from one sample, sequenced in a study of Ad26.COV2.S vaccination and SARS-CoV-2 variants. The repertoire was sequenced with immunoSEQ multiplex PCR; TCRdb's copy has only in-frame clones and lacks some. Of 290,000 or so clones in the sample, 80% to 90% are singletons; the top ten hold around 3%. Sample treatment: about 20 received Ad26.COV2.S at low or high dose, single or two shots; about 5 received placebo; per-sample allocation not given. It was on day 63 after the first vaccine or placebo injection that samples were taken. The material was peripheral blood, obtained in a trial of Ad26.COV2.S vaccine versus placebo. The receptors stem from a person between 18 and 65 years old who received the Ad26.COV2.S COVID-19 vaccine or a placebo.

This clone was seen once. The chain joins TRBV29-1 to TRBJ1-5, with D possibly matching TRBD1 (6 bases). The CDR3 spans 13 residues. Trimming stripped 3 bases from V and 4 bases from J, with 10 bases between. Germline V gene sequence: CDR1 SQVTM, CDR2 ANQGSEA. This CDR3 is CSVDQGLNQPQHF. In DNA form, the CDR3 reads TGCAGCGTTGATCAGGGGTTAAATCAGCCCCAGCATTTT.

Here the CDR3 reads CASSNRDGETQYF. Written as DNA, the CDR3 is TGTGCCAGTAGTAACAGGGACGGAGAGACCCAGTACTTC. J is TRBJ2-5 and V is TRBV19; tentative D call: TRBD1 (6 bases). V was cut by 4 bases and J by 4 bases, with 10 bases left in between. The CDR3 length is 13 residues. Germline V gene data show CDR1 as LNHDA and CDR2 as SQIVND (reference sequence).

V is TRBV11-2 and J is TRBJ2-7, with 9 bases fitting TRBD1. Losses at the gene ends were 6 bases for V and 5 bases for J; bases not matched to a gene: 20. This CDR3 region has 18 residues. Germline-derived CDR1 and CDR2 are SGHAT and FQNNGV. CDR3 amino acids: CASRVASRAWTGENEQYF. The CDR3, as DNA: TGTGCCAGCAGGGTAGCGAGCCGGGCCTGGACAGGGGAGAACGAGCAGTACTTC.

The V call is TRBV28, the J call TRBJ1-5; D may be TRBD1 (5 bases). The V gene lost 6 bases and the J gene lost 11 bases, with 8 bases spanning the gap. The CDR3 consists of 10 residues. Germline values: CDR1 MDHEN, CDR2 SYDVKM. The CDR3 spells CASSRTSQHF. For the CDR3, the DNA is TGTGCCAGCAGCCGGACATCCCAGCATTTT.

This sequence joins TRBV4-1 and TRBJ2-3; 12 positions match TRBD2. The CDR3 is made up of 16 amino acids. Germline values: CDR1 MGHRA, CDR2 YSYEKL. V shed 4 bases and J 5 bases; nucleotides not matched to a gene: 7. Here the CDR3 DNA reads TGCGCCAGCAGCCGGGCTAGCGGGGGGGCGGGAGATACGCAGTATTTT. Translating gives CASSRASGGAGDTQYF.

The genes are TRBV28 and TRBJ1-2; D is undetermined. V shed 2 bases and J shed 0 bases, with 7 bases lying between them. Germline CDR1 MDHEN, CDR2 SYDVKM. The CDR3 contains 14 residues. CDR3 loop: CASSLAQTNYGYTF. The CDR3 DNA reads TGTGCCAGCAGTTTAGCCCAGACTAACTATGGCTACACCTTC.

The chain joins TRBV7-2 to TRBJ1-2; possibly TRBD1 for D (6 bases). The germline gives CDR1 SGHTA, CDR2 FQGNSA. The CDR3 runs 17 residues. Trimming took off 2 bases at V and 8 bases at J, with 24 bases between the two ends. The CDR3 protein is CASSLSAQPQGWGGYTF. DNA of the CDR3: TGTGCCAGCAGCTTATCAGCACAGCCCCAGGGGTGGGGAGGCTACACCTTC.

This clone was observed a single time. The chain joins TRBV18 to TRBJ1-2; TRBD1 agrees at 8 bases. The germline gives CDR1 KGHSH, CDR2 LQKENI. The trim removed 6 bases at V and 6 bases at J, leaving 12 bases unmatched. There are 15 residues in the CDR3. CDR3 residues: CASSPRQGRVDGYTF. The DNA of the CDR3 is TGTGCCAGCTCCCCCAGACAGGGGAGGGTAGATGGCTACACCTTC.

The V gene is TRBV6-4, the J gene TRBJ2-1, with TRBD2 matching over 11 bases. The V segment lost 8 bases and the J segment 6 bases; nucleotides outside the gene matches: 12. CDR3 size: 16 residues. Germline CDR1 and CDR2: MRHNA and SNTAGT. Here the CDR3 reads CASGRIAGGPLNEQFF. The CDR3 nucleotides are TGTGCCAGCGGCAGAATAGCGGGAGGGCCCCTCAATGAGCAGTTCTTC.

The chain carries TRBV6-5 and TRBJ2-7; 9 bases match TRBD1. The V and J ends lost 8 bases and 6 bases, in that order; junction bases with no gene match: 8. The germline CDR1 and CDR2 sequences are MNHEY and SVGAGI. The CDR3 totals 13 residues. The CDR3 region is CASGGQGRGEQYF. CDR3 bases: TGTGCCAGCGGGGGACAGGGTAGGGGCGAGCAGTACTTC.

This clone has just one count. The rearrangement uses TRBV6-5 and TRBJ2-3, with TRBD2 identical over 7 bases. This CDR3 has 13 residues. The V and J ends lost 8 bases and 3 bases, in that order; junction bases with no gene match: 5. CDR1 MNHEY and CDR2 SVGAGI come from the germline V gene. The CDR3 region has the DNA TGTGCCAGCGGGGGGGATGAGACAGATACGCAGTATTTT. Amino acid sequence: CASGGDETDTQYF.

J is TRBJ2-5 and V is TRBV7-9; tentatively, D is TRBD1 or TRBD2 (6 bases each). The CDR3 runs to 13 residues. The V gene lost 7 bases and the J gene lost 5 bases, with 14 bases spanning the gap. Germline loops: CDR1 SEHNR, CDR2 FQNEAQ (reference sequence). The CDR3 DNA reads TGTGCCAGCACTGCTATAGGGGGGGAGACCCAGTACTTC. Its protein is CASTAIGGETQYF.

The CDR3 spells CASSSGTLLKETQYF. CDR3 nucleotide sequence: TGTGCCAGCAGCTCCGGGACTCTCCTAAAAGAGACCCAGTACTTC. The rearrangement uses TRBV7-8 and TRBJ2-5; maybe TRBD2 (6 bases). This CDR3 is built from 15 residues. V was clipped by 4 bases and J by 3 bases, with 15 bases between them. Germline V gene data show CDR1 as SGHVS and CDR2 as FQNEAQ.

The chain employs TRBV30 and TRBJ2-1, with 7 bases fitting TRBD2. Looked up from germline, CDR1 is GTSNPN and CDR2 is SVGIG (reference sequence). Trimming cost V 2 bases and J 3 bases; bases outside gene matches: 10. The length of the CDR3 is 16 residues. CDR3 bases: TGTGCCTGGAGTTTTAGGTCTAGCGGTTTCTACAATGAGCAGTTCTTC. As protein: CAWSFRSSGFYNEQFF.

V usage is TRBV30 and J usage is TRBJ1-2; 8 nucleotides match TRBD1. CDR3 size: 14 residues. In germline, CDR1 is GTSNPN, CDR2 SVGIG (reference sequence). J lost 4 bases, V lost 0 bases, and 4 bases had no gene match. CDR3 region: CAWSVVGQGYGYTF. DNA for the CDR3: TGTGCCTGGAGTGTTGTAGGACAGGGCTATGGCTACACCTTC. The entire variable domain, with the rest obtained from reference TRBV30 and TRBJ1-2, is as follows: SQTIHQWPATLVQPVGSPLSLECTVEGTSNPNLYWYRQAAGRGLQLLFYSVGIGQISSEVPQNLSASRPQDRQFILSSKKLLLSDSGFYLCAWSVVGQGYGYTFGSGTRLTVV.

CDR3 DNA sequence: TGTGCCAGCTCACCTAATCACGGGACCGCAGACACTGAAGCTTTCTTT. Translated, it gives CASSPNHGTADTEAFF. The chain employs TRBV18 and TRBJ1-1, with a tentative D call TRBD1 (5 bases). In germline, CDR1 is KGHSH, CDR2 LQKENI. The length of the CDR3 is 16 residues. V lost 3 bases and J 3 bases, leaving 17 bases between the germline ends.

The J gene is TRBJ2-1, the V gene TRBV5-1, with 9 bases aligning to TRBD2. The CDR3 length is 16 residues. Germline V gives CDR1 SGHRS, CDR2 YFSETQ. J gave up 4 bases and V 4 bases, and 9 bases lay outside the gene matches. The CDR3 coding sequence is TGCGCCAGCAGCCAGGAGAGCGGGAGGCCATACAATGAGCAGTTCTTC. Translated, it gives CASSQESGRPYNEQFF.

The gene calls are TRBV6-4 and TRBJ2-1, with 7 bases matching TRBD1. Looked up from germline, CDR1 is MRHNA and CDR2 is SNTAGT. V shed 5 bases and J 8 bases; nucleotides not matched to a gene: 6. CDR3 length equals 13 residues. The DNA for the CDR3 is TGTGCCAGCAGTACCACAGGGGCCCATGAGCAGTTCTTC. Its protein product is CASSTTGAHEQFF.

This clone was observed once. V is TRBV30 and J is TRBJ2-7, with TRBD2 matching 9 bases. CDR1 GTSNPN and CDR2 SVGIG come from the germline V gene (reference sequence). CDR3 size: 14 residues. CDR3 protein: CASFSGSGSYEQYF. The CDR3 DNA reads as TGTGCTTCCTTTAGCGGGAGTGGTTCCTACGAGCAGTACTTC.

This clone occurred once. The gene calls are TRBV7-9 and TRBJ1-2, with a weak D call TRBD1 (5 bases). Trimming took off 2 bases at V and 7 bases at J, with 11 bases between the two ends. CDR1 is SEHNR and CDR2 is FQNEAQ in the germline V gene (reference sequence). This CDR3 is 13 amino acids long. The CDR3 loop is CASSLRDSFGYTF. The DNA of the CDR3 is TGTGCCAGCAGCTTAAGGGACTCCTTTGGCTACACCTTC.

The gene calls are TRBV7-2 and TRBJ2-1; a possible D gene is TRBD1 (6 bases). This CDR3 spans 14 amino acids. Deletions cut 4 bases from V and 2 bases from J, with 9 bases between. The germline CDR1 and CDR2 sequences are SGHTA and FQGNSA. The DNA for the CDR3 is TGTGCCAGCAGCTCCCGACAGGCCTACAATGAGCAGTTCTTC. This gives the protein CASSSRQAYNEQFF.

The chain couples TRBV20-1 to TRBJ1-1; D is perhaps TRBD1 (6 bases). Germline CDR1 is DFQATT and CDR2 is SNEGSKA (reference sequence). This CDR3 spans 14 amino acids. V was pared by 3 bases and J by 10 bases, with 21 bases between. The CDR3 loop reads CSASSGQGSGSAFF. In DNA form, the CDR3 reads TGCAGTGCTAGTTCGGGTCAGGGGTCGGGGTCAGCTTTCTTT.

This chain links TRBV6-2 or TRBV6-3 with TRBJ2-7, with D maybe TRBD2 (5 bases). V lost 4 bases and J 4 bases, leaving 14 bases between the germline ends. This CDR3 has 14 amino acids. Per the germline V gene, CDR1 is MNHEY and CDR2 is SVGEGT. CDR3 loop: CASSSYDSVYEQYF. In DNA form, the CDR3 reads TGTGCCAGCAGTTCTTATGATAGCGTGTACGAGCAGTACTTC.

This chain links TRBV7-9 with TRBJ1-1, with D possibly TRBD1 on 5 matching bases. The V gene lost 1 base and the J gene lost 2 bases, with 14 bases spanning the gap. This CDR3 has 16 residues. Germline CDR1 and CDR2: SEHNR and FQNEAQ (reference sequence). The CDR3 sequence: CASSLGIGTANTEAFF. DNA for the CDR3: TGTGCCAGCAGCTTAGGTATCGGGACGGCAAACACTGAAGCTTTCTTT.

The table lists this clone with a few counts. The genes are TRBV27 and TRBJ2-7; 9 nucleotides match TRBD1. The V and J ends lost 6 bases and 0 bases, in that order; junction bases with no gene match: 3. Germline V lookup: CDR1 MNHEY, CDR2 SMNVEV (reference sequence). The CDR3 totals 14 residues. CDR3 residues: CASRGTGLSYEQYF. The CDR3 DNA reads TGTGCCAGCAGGGGGACAGGGCTCTCCTACGAGCAGTACTTC.